One sample yielded the 5 T cell receptor beta chains listed below, sequenced in a study of CD8 T cells in Susac syndrome. An input of about 0.45 to 1 ug of RNA was subjected to reverse transcription using random hexamers. MiXCR, run by TCRdb on the immunoSEQ multiplex PCR reads, gives a single entry per CDR3 protein. Of just over 150,000 distinct CDR3 sequences listed, around 96% are singletons. Sequenced sample: CD4+ T cells from PBMCs. The receptor source for this set is a human donor with Susac syndrome.

The J gene is TRBJ1-2, the V gene TRBV13; D possibly corresponds to TRBD1 (6 bases). This CDR3 has 12 amino acids. Germline-derived CDR1 and CDR2 are PRHDT and FYEKMQ (reference sequence). Trimming took off 8 bases at V and 5 bases at J, with 12 bases between the two ends. The CDR3 spells CASGQGRYGYTF. The CDR3 DNA reads as TGTGCCAGCGGTCAGGGGCGGTATGGCTACACCTTC. The full variable domain, in which reference TRBV13 and TRBJ1-2 provide the parts outside the CDR3, is AAGVIQSPRHLIKEKRETATLKCYPIPRHDTVYWYQQGPGQDPQFLISFYEKMQSDKGSIPDRFSAQQFSDYHSELNMSSLELGDSALYFCASGQGRYGYTFGSGTRLTVV.

The CDR3 region is CASSLPGARAMNTEAFF. DNA for the CDR3: TGTGCCAGCAGCTTGCCAGGGGCCCGAGCCATGAACACTGAAGCTTTCTTT. The rearrangement links TRBV5-4 to TRBJ1-1, with D perhaps TRBD1 (6 bases). This CDR3 comprises 17 residues. V shed 1 base and J shed 0 bases, with 16 bases lying between them. Germline CDR1 and CDR2: SGHNT and YYREEE (reference sequence).

This sequence joins TRBV20-1 and TRBJ1-5; 8 nucleotides match TRBD1. Germline lookup yields CDR1 DFQATT and CDR2 SNEGSKA (reference sequence). This CDR3 spans 15 amino acids. V was pared by 1 base and J by 4 bases, with 6 bases of the junction left unmatched. Here the CDR3 DNA reads TGCAGTGCTAGAGCCGGGGACAGGTATAATCAGCCCCAGCATTTT. This sequence encodes CSARAGDRYNQPQHF.

This sequence joins TRBV20-1 and TRBJ1-2, with 7 bases lining up with TRBD1. This CDR3 spans 12 amino acids. Looked up from germline, CDR1 is DFQATT and CDR2 is SNEGSKA (reference sequence). The ends lost 5 bases at V and 3 bases at J; junction bases unmatched: 3. For the CDR3, the DNA is TGCAGTGCTCCTCAGGGGGACTATGGCTACACCTTC. Translation gives CSAPQGDYGYTF.

This sequence joins TRBV3-1 and TRBJ1-2; unclear D gene. V was trimmed by 3 bases and J by 1 base, leaving 12 bases between them. Germline-derived CDR1 and CDR2 are LGHDT and YNNKEL (reference sequence). This CDR3 comprises 15 residues. CDR3 nucleotide sequence: TGTGCCAGCAGCCAGGCCTTGGGCAGTAACTATGGCTACACCTTC. Translated, it gives CASSQALGSNYGYTF.